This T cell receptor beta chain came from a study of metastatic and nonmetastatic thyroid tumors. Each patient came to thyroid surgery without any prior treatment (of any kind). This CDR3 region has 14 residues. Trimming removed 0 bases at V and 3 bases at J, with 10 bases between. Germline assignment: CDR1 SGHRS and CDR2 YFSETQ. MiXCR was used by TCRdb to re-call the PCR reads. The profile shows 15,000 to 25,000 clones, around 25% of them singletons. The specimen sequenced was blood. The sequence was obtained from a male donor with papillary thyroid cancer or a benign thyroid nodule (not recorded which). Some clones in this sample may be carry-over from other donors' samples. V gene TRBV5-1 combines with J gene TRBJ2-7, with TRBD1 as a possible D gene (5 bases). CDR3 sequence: CASSLGRGNYEQYF. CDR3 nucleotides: TGCGCCAGCAGCTTGGGTAGGGGTAACTACGAGCAGTACTTC.